Listed below are T cell receptor beta chains from one sample, sequenced in a study of early T cells in non-severe SARS-CoV-2 infection. MiXCR, run by TCRdb on the 5' RACE reads, gives a single entry per CDR3 protein. The profile shows roughly 56,000 distinct CDR3 sequences, approximately 8% of them singletons. The sequenced material came from whole blood. These receptors were obtained from an adult who was a healthcare worker with PCR-confirmed SARS-CoV-2 infection or an uninfected control (not recorded which). CDR3s include the opening cysteine and the closing phenylalanine or tryptophan. The D gene is left open where the match is weak. Clone size, where shown, is once, few, many, or a class for clones that have expanded.

v_gene	abundance	j_gene	d_gene	CDR3nt	CDR3aa
TRBV5-8	-	TRBJ1-5	TRBD1	TGTGCCAGCAGCTTGGACGGGACAGACAATCAGCCCCAGCATTTT	CASSLDGTDNQPQHF
TRBV20-1	-	TRBJ1-6	TRBD1	TGCAGTGCTAGATCGGACAGGGAACGGGGGCCCCTCCACTTT	CSARSDRERGPLHF
TRBV9	medium-sized	TRBJ2-5	TRBD1	TGTGCCAGCCAGGGGGCCGATGAGACCCAGTACTTC	CASQGADETQYF
TRBV18	many	TRBJ1-1	-	TGTGCCAGCTCACCGACACGGGAGCAGAACACTGAAGCTTTCTTT	CASSPTREQNTEAFF
TRBV4-1	once	TRBJ2-3	TRBD2	TGCGCCAGCAGACTCAGCGGGAGGCCCCCAGATACGCAGTATTTT	CASRLSGRPPDTQYF
TRBV11-1	-	TRBJ2-5	TRBD1	TGTGCCAGCAGCCCCGACAGGGTCAAAGAGACCCAGTACTTC	CASSPDRVKETQYF
TRBV20-1	many	TRBJ2-1	TRBD2	TGCAGTGCTAGCCCCGGGACTAGGTCCACGGGTGAGCAGTTCTTC	CSASPGTRSTGEQFF
TRBV11-2	many	TRBJ2-3	TRBD2	TGTGCCAGCAGCTCAGGACTAGCGGGGGCGGGTACGCAGTATTTT	CASSSGLAGAGTQYF
TRBV7-2	few	TRBJ2-7	-	TGTGCCAGCAGCTTCCCTTTCCGGGCCTACGAGCAGTACTTC	CASSFPFRAYEQYF
TRBV7-9	many	TRBJ2-1	TRBD1	TGTGCCAGCAGCTCAAGGGACAGGGGACGCGGTCGGGGGAGCTTCTTC	CASSSRDRGRGRGSFF
TRBV6-5	-	TRBJ2-1	-	TGTGCCAGCAGTTACGAGACACCGGGGGCCAGCTACAATGAGCAGTTCTTC	CASSYETPGASYNEQFF
TRBV6-2/TRBV6-3	few	TRBJ1-4	-	TGTGCCAGCGGAAGCTCCGATGAAAAACTGTTTTTT	CASGSSDEKLFF
TRBV11-1	-	TRBJ2-1	TRBD1	TGTGCCAGCAGCCCCAGCGGCAGGGGGTCGTACAATGAGCAGTTCTTC	CASSPSGRGSYNEQFF